Listed below are T cell receptor beta chains from one sample, sequenced in a study of T cell changes during pregnancy in multiple sclerosis. Generated by immunoSEQ multiplex PCR, the TCRdb table keeps only in-frame clones and is missing some. The sample holds more than 35,000 clones, 91% seen once. The sample in question was CD8+ T cells from peripheral blood mononuclear cells, obtained after pregnancy. The source of these receptors is a female donor with multiple sclerosis, enrolled in a pregnancy study. Both conserved end residues are trimmed from each CDR3. Fields, in order: D gene, V gene, clone size, CDR3 protein. The D gene is left open where the match is weak. Not all rows give a size; the values are once, few, many and, for expanded clones, a class.

>TRBD2|TRBV25-1|-
ARRSGRCYEQY
>TRBD1|TRBV30|-
GQGANTEAF
>-|TRBV11-3|once
ASSLGDTEAF
>-|TRBV27|-
ASSLSGPTGFPRLNTEAF
>TRBD1|TRBV2|-
ASRAGQGPNEKLF
>-|TRBV19|-
ASSLRDNYNEQF
>-|TRBV7-6|-
ASSLGGGSSYEQY
>TRBD2|TRBV4-2|-
ASSPRLAAEQF
>-|TRBV6-5|-
ASSPGGGRYEQY
>-|TRBV4-1|few
ASSQEHANYGYT
>TRBD1|TRBV19|-
ASSWTGTVNEQF
>-|TRBV10-2|-
ASSESGSFSGANVLT
>TRBD2|TRBV23-1|once
ASSHGLAGPNTGELF
>-|TRBV7-6|once
ASSTPIGASYEQY
>TRBD1|TRBV7-9|-
ASRETGGGRNTEAF
>-|TRBV5-6|-
ASSLAGGLGKETQY
>TRBD2|TRBV27|-
ASSDGTSSYNEQF
>-|TRBV19|-
ASSIAMNTEAF
>-|TRBV7-3|-
ASSFQGIAEAF
>-|TRBV23-1|-
ARRQDSQETQY
>TRBD2|TRBV7-9|-
ASSFSRLAGRAYEQY
>TRBD1|TRBV25-1|-
ASSESVKGQINQPQH
>TRBD2|TRBV4-1|-
ASSHRLAGAGDEQF
>-|TRBV4-1|-
ASSQEGAKTQY
>-|TRBV6-6|-
ASSVMGGNSNYGYT
>-|TRBV14|-
ASSPGRGSGNTIY
>TRBD1|TRBV7-8|-
ASSSPKGTGPPKTQY
>-|TRBV19|-
ASSAGHNYEQY
>-|TRBV9|-
ASSGASAYNEQF
>TRBD2|TRBV5-4|-
ASRLTGGREETQY
>TRBD2|TRBV4-3|once
ASSPDGASGMNEQF
>TRBD2|TRBV5-5|-
ASSGGTSVNNEQF
>-|TRBV9|-
ASSGQGGTQY
>-|TRBV11-2|-
ASSFRGRGEKLF
>-|TRBV5-1|once
ASSFRGGGNEQF
>-|TRBV19|-
ASSMSIGGNTEAF
>-|TRBV6-5|once
ASSSTVSDTETQY
>TRBD1|TRBV11-2|-
ASSLTGTGDYEQY
>-|TRBV10-1|-
ASSDRDAGPLHEQY
>-|TRBV4-3|-
ASSQDPTNTGELF
>-|TRBV5-4|-
ASSLTGETQY
>TRBD1|TRBV7-6|-
ASSLGDRDFMNTEAF
>TRBD1|TRBV19|-
ASNPGGFGNTIY
>TRBD2|TRBV4-3|once
ASSQSLAVKETQY
>-|TRBV5-5|-
ASSWERGTEAF
>-|TRBV4-3|-
ASSQDGSFSGNTIY
>-|TRBV9|many
ASSRSYFPSGGNTGELF
>-|TRBV5-6|-
ASSLGQGFYEQY
>-|TRBV4-1|-
ASSQDPGGANYGYT